Listed here are 32 T cell receptor beta chains from one sample, sequenced in a study of cytomegalovirus exposure and HLA in healthy donors. Assay: immunoSEQ multiplex PCR; the TCRdb copy retains only in-frame clones and omits some. The sample consists of 130,000 or so clones, 89% of them appearing once. Source material: PBMCs. Source of these receptors: a woman younger than 30 in good health and CMV-seronegative.

The CDR3 loop reads CASSLAGGGNSPLHF. The CDR3 bases are TGTGCCAGCAGTTTGGCGGGGGGCGGAAATTCACCCCTCCACTTT. The chain carries TRBV27 and TRBJ1-6; possible D gene TRBD1, 6 bases. V dropped 3 bases and J dropped 7 bases, with 13 bases sitting between them. CDR1 and CDR2 from the germline V gene are MNHEY and SMNVEV (reference sequence). The CDR3 has 15 residues.

The CDR3 bases are TGTGCCAGCAGTGAAGCGGGGGGGCAGGAGGCTTTCTTT. Translated: CASSEAGGQEAFF. This rearrangement joins TRBV6-1 to TRBJ1-1, with D perhaps TRBD1 (6 bases). V was pared by 0 bases and J by 11 bases, with 13 bases between. The CDR3 length is 13 residues. CDR1 and CDR2 (germline): MNHNS, SASEGT.

The chain links TRBV5-4 to TRBJ2-7; D is possibly TRBD1 (5 bases). Per germline, CDR1 SGHNT and CDR2 YYREEE (reference sequence). The CDR3 is 12 amino acids. V was cut by 4 bases and J by 7 bases, with 12 bases left in between. The CDR3 region has the DNA TGTGCCAGCAGCGGACAACTTCGGGAGCAGTACTTC. Residues: CASSGQLREQYF.

The rearrangement uses TRBV27 and TRBJ2-2; 10 nucleotides align to TRBD1. The germline V gene encodes CDR1 MNHEY and CDR2 SMNVEV (reference sequence). The CDR3 length is 20 residues. The ends lost 5 bases at V and 5 bases at J; junction bases unmatched: 20. The CDR3 protein is CASSREERETGGEATGELFF. Here the CDR3 DNA reads TGTGCCAGCAGTCGAGAAGAGAGAGAGACAGGGGGCGAAGCGACCGGGGAGCTGTTTTTT.

The chain joins TRBV7-8 to TRBJ1-1; unclear D gene. The CDR3 totals 12 residues. The V gene's germline CDR1 is SGHVS and CDR2 FQNEAQ. Trimming pared 1 base from V and 7 bases from J, leaving 7 bases between. CDR3 bases: TGTGCCAGCAGCTTAGGAACGGTTGAAGCTTTCTTT. Amino acids: CASSLGTVEAFF.

The chain recombines TRBV27 with TRBJ1-6, with a tentative D call TRBD1 (5 bases). The CDR3 covers 20 residues. Trimming pared 2 bases from V and 0 bases from J, leaving 20 bases between. Per the germline V gene, CDR1 is MNHEY and CDR2 is SMNVEV (reference sequence). CDR3 in amino acids: CASSLRQLFSTSSYNSPLHF. The CDR3 DNA sequence: TGTGCCAGCAGTTTAAGACAGCTTTTTTCTACGAGCTCCTATAATTCACCCCTCCACTTT.

V usage is TRBV9 and J usage is TRBJ2-5, with 7 positions matching TRBD1. The trim removed 1 base at V and 2 bases at J, leaving 8 bases unmatched. The CDR3 length is 16 residues. Germline V lookup: CDR1 SGDLS, CDR2 YYNGEE. The CDR3 loop reads CASSVTGTGAQETQYF. In DNA form, the CDR3 reads TGTGCCAGCAGCGTAACGGGAACAGGGGCGCAAGAGACCCAGTACTTC.

This clone was seen once. V usage is TRBV9 and J usage is TRBJ2-5, with D possibly being TRBD1 (6 bases). Between the trimmed V and J ends, which lost 4 bases and 3 bases, there was a span of 13 bases. The CDR3 totals 14 residues. CDR1 is SGDLS, CDR2 YYNGEE, per germline. CDR3 amino acids: CASSPVGAKETQYF. DNA for the CDR3: TGTGCCAGCAGCCCAGTGGGGGCAAAAGAGACCCAGTACTTC.

The rearrangement joins TRBV29-1 to TRBJ1-4; maybe TRBD1 (5 bases). This CDR3 is 13 amino acids long. V lost 8 bases and J lost 0, with 10 bases in between. Germline V gene data show CDR1 as SQVTM and CDR2 as ANQGSEA. CDR3 protein: CSTGGSTNEKLFF. The DNA of the CDR3 is TGCAGCACGGGGGGGTCAACTAATGAAAAACTGTTTTTT.

The chain has TRBV11-3 and TRBJ2-2, with D tentatively TRBD1 (6 bases). The germline CDR1 and CDR2 sequences are SGHNT and YENEEA. The CDR3 is 18 residues long. V was pared by 0 bases and J by 0 bases, with 14 bases between. This CDR3 reads CASSLEIFGQPNTGELFF. CDR3 bases: TGTGCCAGCAGCTTAGAAATTTTCGGACAGCCGAACACCGGGGAGCTGTTTTTT.

The chain has TRBV10-1 and TRBJ2-2; 9 positions agree with TRBD2. The CDR3 consists of 15 residues. From germline, CDR1 is WNHNN and CDR2 SYGVQD (reference sequence). Germline trimming cut 5 bases from V and 4 bases from J; bases unmatched to any gene: 5. The CDR3 DNA reads TGCGCCAGCAGTTATAGCGGGGGACCCACCGGGGAGCTGTTTTTT. This translates into CASSYSGGPTGELFF.

This clone was seen once. The V and J genes are TRBV5-4 and TRBJ1-4; 9 positions agree with TRBD1. The CDR3 loop spans 14 amino acids. Germline CDR1 is SGHNT and CDR2 is YYREEE (reference sequence). The ends lost 6 bases at V and 8 bases at J; junction bases unmatched: 8. The CDR3 nucleotides read TGTGCCAGCAACCCAGGACAGGGGAACGAAAAACTGTTTTTT. The encoded protein is CASNPGQGNEKLFF.

The chain joins TRBV10-3 to TRBJ2-3, with 7 bases matching TRBD2. The CDR3 is made up of 16 amino acids. CDR1 and CDR2 from the germline V gene are ENHRY and SYGVKD. With V trimmed by 0 bases and J by 2 bases, 5 bases remained unmatched. The CDR3 spells CAISESASGNTDTQYF. Written as DNA, the CDR3 is TGTGCCATCAGTGAGTCGGCTAGCGGAAACACAGATACGCAGTATTTT.

The chain uses TRBV18 and TRBJ1-1; D is ambiguous. Trimming left V 3 bases short and J 5 bases short, with 13 bases between. Germline CDR1 reads KGHSH; CDR2 reads LQKENI. The CDR3 has 14 residues. CDR3 DNA sequence: TGTGCCAGCTCACCCGGCGGAGGGATAACTGAAGCTTTCTTT. It is translated as CASSPGGGITEAFF. Based on the CDR3 plus reference TRBV18 and TRBJ1-1, the full variable domain is NAGVMQNPRHLVRRRGQEARLRCSPMKGHSHVYWYRQLPEEGLKFMVYLQKENIIDESGMPKERFSAEFPKEGPSILRIQQVVRGDSAAYFCASSPGGGITEAFFGQGTRLTVV.

This chain links TRBV5-1 with TRBJ1-1; D is perhaps TRBD1 (5 bases). CDR1 and CDR2 (germline): SGHRS, YFSETQ. Trimming removed 5 bases at V and 4 bases at J, with 12 bases between. The length of the CDR3 is 13 residues. The CDR3 is CASRNGGITEAFF. The DNA of the CDR3 is TGCGCCAGCAGAAATGGGGGGATCACTGAAGCTTTCTTT.

The rearrangement joins TRBV6-1 to TRBJ1-2, with TRBD1 as a possible D gene (5 bases). Germline assignment: CDR1 MNHNS and CDR2 SASEGT. This CDR3 is built from 12 residues. The germline V and J ends were trimmed by 4 bases and 4 bases, with 7 bases remaining between them. CDR3 amino acids: CASSGQLYGYTF. Here the CDR3 DNA reads TGTGCCAGCAGTGGACAGCTCTATGGCTACACCTTC.

This clone was observed a few times. The chain links TRBV6-1 to TRBJ1-5, with D unresolved. Germline V lookup: CDR1 MNHNS, CDR2 SASEGT. CDR3 length: 17 amino acids. V was clipped by 0 bases and J by 0 bases, with 12 bases between them. The CDR3 is CASSEALRGHSNQPQHF. In DNA, the CDR3 is TGTGCCAGCAGTGAAGCGCTTCGGGGTCATAGCAATCAGCCCCAGCATTTT.

The chain has TRBV5-6 and TRBJ2-3; no clear D gene. This CDR3 comprises 15 residues. Germline CDR1 reads SGHDT; CDR2 reads YYEEEE. Trimming took 0 bases from V and 0 from J, leaving 8 bases between them. This CDR3 reads CASSLAGFSTDTQYF. CDR3 in DNA: TGTGCCAGCAGCTTGGCAGGCTTTAGCACAGATACGCAGTATTTT.

The V call is TRBV5-1, the J call TRBJ1-2; TRBD1 agrees at 7 bases. Losses at the gene ends were 2 bases for V and 8 bases for J; bases not matched to a gene: 21. This CDR3 spans 18 amino acids. Germline lookup yields CDR1 SGHRS and CDR2 YFSETQ. For the CDR3, the DNA is TGCGCCAGCAGCTTAACAGGGGTTCTGGGTCCCGGGTCTGGCGGCTACACCTTC. Protein: CASSLTGVLGPGSGGYTF.

This clone showed up just once. This chain uses TRBV2 with TRBJ2-7; TRBD2 matches at 11 bases. The CDR3 length is 17 residues. Per the germline V gene, CDR1 is SNHLY and CDR2 is FYNNEI. Trimming took 3 bases from V and 4 from J; bases not matched to a gene: 11. The CDR3 sequence: CASSELGPLAGEYEQYF. For the CDR3, the DNA is TGTGCCAGCAGTGAGTTGGGCCCACTAGCGGGGGAGTACGAGCAGTACTTC.

The chain employs TRBV6-1 and TRBJ1-6, with TRBD1 identical over 11 bases. V gave up 3 bases and J gave up 9 bases; unmatched junction bases: 10. Germline V lookup: CDR1 MNHNS, CDR2 SASEGT. The CDR3 has 17 amino acids. The CDR3 DNA sequence: TGTGCCAGCAGTGAGCTGGGACAGGGGGACGTCTTTTCACCCCTCCACTTT. Protein sequence: CASSELGQGDVFSPLHF.

The rearrangement uses TRBV6-5 and TRBJ1-2, with D uncertain. V dropped 7 bases and J dropped 7 bases, with 10 bases sitting between them. The CDR3 has 11 residues. Germline V gene data show CDR1 as MNHEY and CDR2 as SVGAGI. The CDR3 DNA reads as TGTGCCAGCACCGAACGGGGTGGCTACACCTTC. It translates to CASTERGGYTF.

V and J are TRBV5-1 and TRBJ1-4, with 9 bases lining up with TRBD1. The length of the CDR3 is 16 residues. V was clipped by 0 bases and J by 7 bases; unmatched bases: 7. Germline V CDR1 and CDR2: SGHRS, YFSETQ. The DNA of the CDR3 is TGCGCCAGCAGCTTGGGGTTGACAGGGGGATTTGAAAAACTGTTTTTT. Its translation is CASSLGLTGGFEKLFF.

This clone was seen only once. At one end the junction does not follow the germline gene, possibly because of a read error. This chain uses TRBV11-2 with TRBJ1-1; the match to TRBD1 covers 8 bases. The CDR3 runs 13 residues. The germline gives CDR1 SGHAT, CDR2 FQNNGV. The CDR3 DNA reads as TGTGCCAGCAGCTTAGGGACAGGGCGGCCTCCTAGGTTT. Protein sequence: CASSLGTGRPPRF.

This clone was counted a few times. The V call is TRBV9, the J call TRBJ1-5, with a possible D match to TRBD1 (5 bases). The V gene's germline CDR1 is SGDLS and CDR2 YYNGEE. This CDR3 contains 14 residues. Between the trimmed V and J ends, which lost 7 bases and 5 bases, there was a span of 16 bases. The CDR3 region is CASGGGWADQPQHF. DNA of the CDR3: TGTGCCAGCGGGGGAGGTTGGGCAGATCAGCCCCAGCATTTT.

This clone was seen only once. The chain is built from TRBV5-1 and TRBJ1-2; D is unclear. CDR3 size: 18 residues. Deletions cut 1 base from V and 2 bases from J, with 21 bases between. CDR1 is SGHRS, CDR2 YFSETQ, per germline. CDR3: CASSLFPQESLLNYGYTF. CDR3 in DNA: TGCGCCAGCAGCTTGTTTCCGCAGGAATCCCTCCTAAACTATGGCTACACCTTC. The full variable domain, rest sourced from reference TRBV5-1 and TRBJ1-2, is KAGVTQTPRYLIKTRGQQVTLSCSPISGHRSVSWYQQTPGQGLQFLFEYFSETQRNKGNFPGRFSGRQFSNSRSEMNVSTLELGDSALYLCASSLFPQESLLNYGYTFGSGTRLTVV.

J is TRBJ1-1 and V is TRBV2, with TRBD1 identical over 8 bases. Germline loops: CDR1 SNHLY, CDR2 FYNNEI. The CDR3 covers 16 residues. J lost 3 bases, V lost 3 bases, and 9 bases had no gene match. The CDR3 loop reads CASSDQQGVYYTEAFF. In nucleotides, the CDR3 is TGTGCCAGCAGTGATCAACAGGGGGTATATTACACTGAAGCTTTCTTT. Together with reference TRBV2 and TRBJ1-1, the CDR3 gives the full variable domain: EPEVTQTPSHQVTQMGQEVILRCVPISNHLYFYWYRQILGQKVEFLVSFYNNEISEKSEIFDDQFSVERPDGSNFTLKIRSTKLEDSAMYFCASSDQQGVYYTEAFFGQGTRLTVV.

The chain combines TRBV6-5 with TRBJ1-3; TRBD1 is a possible D gene (6 bases). The CDR3 is 15 residues long. V lost 6 bases to trimming and J lost 2 bases, with 14 bases between them. Germline V gene data show CDR1 as MNHEY and CDR2 as SVGAGI. CDR3 sequence (DNA): TGTGCCAGCAGACTCTACAGGGCAACTGGAAACACCATATATTTT. Amino acids: CASRLYRATGNTIYF.

The chain couples TRBV6-5 to TRBJ1-1, with D perhaps matching TRBD1 (5 bases). The V and J ends lost 10 bases and 4 bases respectively, with 13 bases between them. Germline V gene data show CDR1 as MNHEY and CDR2 as SVGAGI. This CDR3 has 12 amino acids. CDR3 loop: CATFRDTTEAFF. CDR3 DNA: TGTGCCACCTTCAGGGATACCACTGAAGCTTTCTTT.

This chain uses TRBV7-9 with TRBJ2-2; 11 bases align to TRBD2. Germline V gives CDR1 SEHNR, CDR2 FQNEAQ (reference sequence). V lost 3 bases to trimming and J lost 0 bases; unmatched junction nucleotides: 3. The length of the CDR3 is 17 residues. The CDR3 reads CASSLTSGTSNTGELFF. CDR3 bases: TGTGCCAGCAGCTTGACTAGCGGGACTTCGAACACCGGGGAGCTGTTTTTT.

This rearrangement joins TRBV2 to TRBJ1-1; tentative D call: TRBD1 (5 bases). This CDR3 is 14 amino acids long. Germline-derived CDR1 and CDR2 are SNHLY and FYNNEI. The germline V and J ends were trimmed by 3 bases and 1 base, with 9 bases remaining between them. The CDR3 region is CASSEWTQNTEAFF. For the CDR3, the DNA is TGTGCCAGCAGTGAGTGGACACAGAACACTGAAGCTTTCTTT.

This chain joins TRBV19 and TRBJ2-5; 7 positions agree with TRBD2. This CDR3 spans 15 amino acids. The ends lost 5 bases at V and 9 bases at J; junction bases unmatched: 15. Germline CDR1 reads LNHDA; CDR2 reads SQIVND (reference sequence). The CDR3 DNA reads as TGTGCCAGTAGTTTGAGGACTAGGCTCCCGCGGGCCCAGTACTTC. This sequence encodes CASSLRTRLPRAQYF.